These T cell receptor beta chains were read from a single sample in a study of T cells in Graves' hyperthyroidism and ophthalmopathy. TCRdb analysed the multiplex PCR reads with MiXCR anew, one entry per CDR3 protein. The sample contains 700,000 to 950,000 distinct CDR3 sequences, under 45% of which appear only once. Specimen: blood. These receptors came from a woman in her forties with Graves' hyperthyroidism. Both conserved end residues are part of each CDR3. A D gene is named only where the DNA matches it firmly. Clone size is given for some rows only: seen once, a few or many times, or a class if the clone is expanded.

d_call: -
v_call: TRBV12-3/TRBV12-4
clone_size: few
j_call: TRBJ1-3
cdr3_aa: CASSFHRFSAGNTIYF
cdr3_nt: TGTGCCAGCAGTTTTCACCGGTTTTCGGCTGGAAACACCATATATTTT

d_call: TRBD2
v_call: TRBV5-6
clone_size: many
j_call: TRBJ2-5
cdr3_aa: CASSLVSAGETQYF
cdr3_nt: TGTGCCAGCAGCTTGGTCTCAGCGGGGGAGACCCAGTACTTC

d_call: -
v_call: TRBV20-1
clone_size: many
j_call: TRBJ1-1
cdr3_aa: CSARSAQGWTEAFF
cdr3_nt: TGCAGTGCTAGATCCGCCCAGGGGTGGACTGAAGCTTTCTTT

d_call: TRBD2
v_call: TRBV9
clone_size: few
j_call: TRBJ2-5
cdr3_aa: CASSVGLAGVGETQYF
cdr3_nt: TGTGCCAGCAGCGTAGGACTAGCGGGAGTTGGAGAGACCCAGTACTTC

d_call: TRBD1
v_call: TRBV12-3/TRBV12-4
clone_size: -
j_call: TRBJ1-2
cdr3_aa: CASTEGQGYGGYTF
cdr3_nt: TGTGCCAGCACCGAGGGACAGGGTTATGGTGGCTACACCTTC

d_call: -
v_call: TRBV14
clone_size: many
j_call: TRBJ1-2
cdr3_aa: CASSQEDGYYGYTF
cdr3_nt: TGTGCCAGCAGCCAAGAGGACGGCTACTATGGCTACACCTTC

d_call: TRBD1
v_call: TRBV20-1
clone_size: few
j_call: TRBJ2-5
cdr3_aa: CSADRGLAGKETQYF
cdr3_nt: TGCAGTGCGGACAGGGGGCTAGCGGGGAAAGAGACCCAGTACTTC

d_call: TRBD1
v_call: TRBV5-1
clone_size: few
j_call: TRBJ1-1
cdr3_aa: CASSFTGTDYTEAFF
cdr3_nt: TGCGCCAGCAGCTTCACCGGGACAGACTACACTGAAGCTTTCTTT

d_call: -
v_call: TRBV12-3/TRBV12-4
clone_size: -
j_call: TRBJ1-3
cdr3_aa: CASSLWAGDAGNTIYF
cdr3_nt: TGTGCCAGCAGTTTATGGGCGGGGGACGCAGGAAACACCATATATTTT

d_call: TRBD1
v_call: TRBV15
clone_size: -
j_call: TRBJ1-2
cdr3_aa: CATSSQGIAGGNGYTF
cdr3_nt: TGTGCCACCAGCAGCCAAGGTATAGCAGGGGGCAATGGCTACACCTTC

d_call: TRBD2
v_call: TRBV13
clone_size: few
j_call: TRBJ2-7
cdr3_aa: CASSYSRPLAGGPYEQYF
cdr3_nt: TGTGCCAGCAGTTACTCCCGGCCGCTAGCGGGGGGGCCCTACGAGCAGTACTTC

d_call: TRBD1
v_call: TRBV7-2
clone_size: few
j_call: TRBJ1-6
cdr3_aa: CASRGGGDGSPLHF
cdr3_nt: TGTGCCAGCAGGGGAGGGGGCGATGGATCACCCCTCCACTTT

d_call: -
v_call: TRBV2
clone_size: -
j_call: TRBJ2-1
cdr3_aa: CASSEYMGSSYNEQFF
cdr3_nt: TGTGCCAGCAGTGAATATATGGGGAGTTCCTACAATGAGCAGTTCTTC

d_call: -
v_call: TRBV2
clone_size: many
j_call: TRBJ2-7
cdr3_aa: CASSEVGSNTYEQYF
cdr3_nt: TGTGCCAGCAGTGAAGTGGGGAGCAATACGTACGAGCAGTACTTC

d_call: -
v_call: TRBV20-1
clone_size: many
j_call: TRBJ1-1
cdr3_aa: CSARGHKNTEAFF
cdr3_nt: TGCAGTGCTAGGGGCCACAAGAACACTGAAGCTTTCTTT

d_call: TRBD1
v_call: TRBV7-2
clone_size: few
j_call: TRBJ1-4
cdr3_aa: CASSLGYNRDSLNEKLFF
cdr3_nt: TGTGCCAGCAGCTTGGGTTACAACCGGGACAGCCTTAATGAAAAACTGTTTTTT

d_call: -
v_call: TRBV7-6
clone_size: -
j_call: TRBJ2-7
cdr3_aa: CASINGRYEQYF
cdr3_nt: TGTGCCAGCATAAACGGGAGATACGAGCAGTACTTC

d_call: TRBD2
v_call: TRBV2
clone_size: -
j_call: TRBJ2-5
cdr3_aa: CASSEQLAGGQETQYF
cdr3_nt: TGTGCCAGCAGCGAACAACTAGCGGGGGGACAAGAGACCCAGTACTTC

d_call: -
v_call: TRBV6-5
clone_size: -
j_call: TRBJ2-5
cdr3_aa: CASSYRAVQETQYF
cdr3_nt: TGTGCCAGCAGTTACAGGGCAGTCCAAGAGACCCAGTACTTC

d_call: TRBD1
v_call: TRBV20-1
clone_size: -
j_call: TRBJ1-5
cdr3_aa: CSARVQGGGDQPQHF
cdr3_nt: TGCAGTGCTAGAGTACAGGGGGGAGGTGATCAGCCCCAGCATTTT

d_call: TRBD2
v_call: TRBV20-1
clone_size: -
j_call: TRBJ2-1
cdr3_aa: CSAMGLAGRYEQFF
cdr3_nt: TGCAGTGCTATGGGGCTAGCGGGGAGGTATGAGCAGTTCTTC

d_call: -
v_call: TRBV10-2
clone_size: -
j_call: TRBJ1-5
cdr3_aa: CATTGKGLSGNQPQHF
cdr3_nt: TGCGCCACCACAGGGAAGGGATTATCTGGCAATCAGCCCCAGCATTTT

d_call: -
v_call: TRBV5-8
clone_size: -
j_call: TRBJ1-6
cdr3_aa: CASSLAPGAFNSPLHF
cdr3_nt: TGTGCCAGCAGCTTGGCCCCCGGGGCCTTTAATTCACCCCTCCACTTT

d_call: -
v_call: TRBV13
clone_size: many
j_call: TRBJ2-5
cdr3_aa: CASSPRDWGSTQYF
cdr3_nt: TGTGCCAGCAGCCCGAGGGACTGGGGATCCACCCAGTACTTC

d_call: -
v_call: TRBV11-1
clone_size: once
j_call: TRBJ2-2
cdr3_aa: CASSPLDATNTGELFF
cdr3_nt: TGTGCCAGCTCACCCTTAGACGCTACGAACACCGGGGAGCTGTTTTTT

d_call: TRBD1
v_call: TRBV3-1
clone_size: few
j_call: TRBJ1-1
cdr3_aa: CASSHWGQLNTEAFF
cdr3_nt: TGTGCCAGCAGCCACTGGGGACAGTTGAACACTGAAGCTTTCTTT

d_call: -
v_call: TRBV10-3
clone_size: -
j_call: TRBJ1-1
cdr3_aa: CAISTLGAGNTEAFF
cdr3_nt: TGTGCCATCAGTACGCTTGGGGCCGGGAACACTGAAGCTTTCTTT

d_call: -
v_call: TRBV20-1
clone_size: few
j_call: TRBJ1-1
cdr3_aa: CSAMRGWSYAEAFF
cdr3_nt: TGCAGTGCGATGCGTGGGTGGAGTTACGCTGAAGCTTTCTTT

d_call: TRBD1
v_call: TRBV12-3/TRBV12-4
clone_size: many
j_call: TRBJ1-1
cdr3_aa: CASSRRGGLEAFF
cdr3_nt: TGTGCCAGCAGCCGCAGGGGGGGGCTGGAAGCTTTCTTT